The clone carrying this TCR beta chain has just a few counts. At one boundary the junction diverges from the germline segment, which might be a read error. There are 13 residues in the CDR3. Germline CDR1 MNHEY, CDR2 SVGAGI. Methods used by the authors: Reference gene primers were amplified, and this amplification served to estimate nucleated cell counts. Repertoires were generated with immunoSEQ multiplex PCR, while TCRdb's copy carries only in-frame clones and drops some. The V and J calls and clone size were taken over from that table, and D and trimming were inferred from the DNA. The sample records 45,000 to 60,000 clones, 86% being singletons. The data are from a study of blood T cell repertoires in COVID-19. Study as a whole: The study drew acute and convalescent COVID-19 samples from the United States, Italy and Spain. T cells, B-cell-depleted T cells, or PBMCs supplied cDNA or gDNA.

The sample consisted of peripheral blood. This receptor was identified in a man between 60 and 75 years old with acute or convalescent COVID-19. The chain combines TRBV6-5 with TRBJ2-7; TRBD2 agrees at 8 bases. CDR3 amino acids: CASTGRASHEQYF. The CDR3 bases are TGTGCCAGCACCGGGAGGGCCTCCCACGAGCAGTACTTC.